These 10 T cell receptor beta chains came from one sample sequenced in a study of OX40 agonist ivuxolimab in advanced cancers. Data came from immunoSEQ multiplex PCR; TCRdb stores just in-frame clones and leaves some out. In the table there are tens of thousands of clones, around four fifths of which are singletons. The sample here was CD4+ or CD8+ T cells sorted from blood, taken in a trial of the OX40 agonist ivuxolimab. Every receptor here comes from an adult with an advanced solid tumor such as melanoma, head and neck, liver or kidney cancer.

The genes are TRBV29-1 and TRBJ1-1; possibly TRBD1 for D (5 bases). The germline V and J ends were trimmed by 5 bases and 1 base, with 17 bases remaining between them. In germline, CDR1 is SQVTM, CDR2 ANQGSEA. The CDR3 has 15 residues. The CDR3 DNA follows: TGCAGCGTTTTTTGGGCAGGGTCTAGGAACACTGAAGCTTTCTTT. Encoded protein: CSVFWAGSRNTEAFF.

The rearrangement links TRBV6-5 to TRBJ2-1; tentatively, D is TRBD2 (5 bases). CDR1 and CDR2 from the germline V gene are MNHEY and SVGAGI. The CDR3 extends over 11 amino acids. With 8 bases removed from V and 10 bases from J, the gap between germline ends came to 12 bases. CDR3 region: CASSIGEEQFF. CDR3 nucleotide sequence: TGTGCCAGCTCGATCGGGGAAGAGCAGTTCTTC.

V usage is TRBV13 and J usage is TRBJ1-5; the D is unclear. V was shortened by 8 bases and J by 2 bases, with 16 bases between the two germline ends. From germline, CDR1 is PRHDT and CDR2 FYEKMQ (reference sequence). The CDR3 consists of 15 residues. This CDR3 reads CASASGGMGNQPQHF. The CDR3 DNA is TGTGCCAGCGCCTCTGGAGGGATGGGCAATCAGCCCCAGCATTTT.

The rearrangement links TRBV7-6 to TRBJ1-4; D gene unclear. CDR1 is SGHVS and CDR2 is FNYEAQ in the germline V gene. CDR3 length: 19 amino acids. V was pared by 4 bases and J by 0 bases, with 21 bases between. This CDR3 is CASSYHPDRYRATNEKLFF. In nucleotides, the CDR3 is TGTGCCAGCAGCTACCACCCCGACCGATACAGAGCAACTAATGAAAAACTGTTTTTT.

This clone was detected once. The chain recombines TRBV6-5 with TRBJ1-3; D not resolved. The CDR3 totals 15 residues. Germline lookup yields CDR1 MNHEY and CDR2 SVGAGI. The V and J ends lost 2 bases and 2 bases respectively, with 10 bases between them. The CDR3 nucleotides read TGTGCCAGCAGTTACGGTATAGGGCCTGGAAACACCATATATTTT. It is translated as CASSYGIGPGNTIYF.

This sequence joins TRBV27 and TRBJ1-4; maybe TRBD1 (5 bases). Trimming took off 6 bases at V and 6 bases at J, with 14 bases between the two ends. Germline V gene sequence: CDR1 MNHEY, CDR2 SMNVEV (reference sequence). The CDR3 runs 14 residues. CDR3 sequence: CASSFMGVHEKLFF. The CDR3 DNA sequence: TGTGCCAGCAGCTTCATGGGGGTCCATGAAAAACTGTTTTTT.

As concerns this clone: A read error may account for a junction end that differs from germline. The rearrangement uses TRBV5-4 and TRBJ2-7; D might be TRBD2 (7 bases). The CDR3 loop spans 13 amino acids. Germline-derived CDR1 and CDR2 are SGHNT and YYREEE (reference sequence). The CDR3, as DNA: TGCGCCAGCAGCCAAAATAGGGGGGAGGGGCAGTACTTC. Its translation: CASSQNRGEGQYF.

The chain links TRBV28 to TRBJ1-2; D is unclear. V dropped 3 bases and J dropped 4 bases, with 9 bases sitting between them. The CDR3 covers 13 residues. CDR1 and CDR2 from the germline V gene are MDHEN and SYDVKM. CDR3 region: CASSLPATYGYTF. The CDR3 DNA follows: TGTGCCAGCAGTTTGCCAGCGACCTATGGCTACACCTTC.

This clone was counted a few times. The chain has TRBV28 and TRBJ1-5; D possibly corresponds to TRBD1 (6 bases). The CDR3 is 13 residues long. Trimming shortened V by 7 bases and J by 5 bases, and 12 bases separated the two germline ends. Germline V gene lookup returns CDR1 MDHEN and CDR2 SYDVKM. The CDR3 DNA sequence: TGTGCCAGCACCGAGGGGGACTATCAGCCCCAGCATTTT. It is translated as CASTEGDYQPQHF.

The DNA of the CDR3 is TGTGCCAGCAGCCAAGAAGGGCTGGTGCACGAGTACCAAGAGACCCAGTACTTC. It yields the protein CASSQEGLVHEYQETQYF. The chain recombines TRBV14 with TRBJ2-5; no clear D gene. This CDR3 region has 18 residues. V dropped 0 bases and J dropped 0 bases, with 17 bases sitting between them. Germline V gene data show CDR1 as SGHDN and CDR2 as FVKESK.